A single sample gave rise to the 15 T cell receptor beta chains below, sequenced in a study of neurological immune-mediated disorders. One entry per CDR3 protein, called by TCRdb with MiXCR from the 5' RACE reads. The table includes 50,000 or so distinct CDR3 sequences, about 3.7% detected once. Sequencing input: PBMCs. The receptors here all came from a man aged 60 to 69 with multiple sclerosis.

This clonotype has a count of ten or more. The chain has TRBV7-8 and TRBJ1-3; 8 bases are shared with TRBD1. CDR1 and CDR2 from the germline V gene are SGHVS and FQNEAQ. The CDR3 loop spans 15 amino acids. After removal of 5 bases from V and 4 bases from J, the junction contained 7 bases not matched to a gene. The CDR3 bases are TGTGCCAGCAGCCGCAGGGGGCTAACGGGAAACACCATATATTTT. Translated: CASSRRGLTGNTIYF.

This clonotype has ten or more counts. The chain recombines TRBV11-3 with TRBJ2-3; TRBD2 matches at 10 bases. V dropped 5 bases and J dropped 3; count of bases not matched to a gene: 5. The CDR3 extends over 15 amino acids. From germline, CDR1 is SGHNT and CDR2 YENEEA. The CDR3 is CASSQGLAQTDTQYF. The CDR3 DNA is TGTGCCAGCAGCCAGGGACTAGCGCAGACAGATACGCAGTATTTT. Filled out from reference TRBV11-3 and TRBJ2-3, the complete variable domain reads EAGVVQSPRYKIIEKKQPVAFWCNPISGHNTLYWYLQNLGQGPELLIRYENEEAVDDSQLPKDRFSAERLKGVDSTLKIQPAELGDSAVYLCASSQGLAQTDTQYFGPGTRLTVL.

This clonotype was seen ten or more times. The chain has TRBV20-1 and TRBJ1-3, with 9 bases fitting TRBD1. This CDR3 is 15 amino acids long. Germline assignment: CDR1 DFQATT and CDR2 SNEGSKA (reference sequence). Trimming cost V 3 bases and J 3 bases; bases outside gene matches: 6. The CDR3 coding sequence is TGCAGTGCTAGGGAACAGGGGGCGCGTGGAAACACCATATATTTT. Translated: CSAREQGARGNTIYF.

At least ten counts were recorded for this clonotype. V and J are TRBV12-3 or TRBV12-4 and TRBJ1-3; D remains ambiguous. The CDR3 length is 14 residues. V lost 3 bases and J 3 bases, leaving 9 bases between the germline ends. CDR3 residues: CASSFRQYGNTIYF. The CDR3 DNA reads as TGTGCCAGCAGTTTTCGGCAGTATGGAAACACCATATATTTT.

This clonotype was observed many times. The CDR3 DNA reads TGCAGTGCTAGAGATCTGGGGCCAACACAAGCTTTCTTT. This encodes CSARDLGPTQAFF. The chain has TRBV20-1 and TRBJ1-1, with D tentatively TRBD1 (5 bases). The germline V gene has CDR1 DFQATT and CDR2 SNEGSKA (reference sequence). CDR3 length equals 13 residues. V lost 0 bases and J lost 9, with 14 bases in between.

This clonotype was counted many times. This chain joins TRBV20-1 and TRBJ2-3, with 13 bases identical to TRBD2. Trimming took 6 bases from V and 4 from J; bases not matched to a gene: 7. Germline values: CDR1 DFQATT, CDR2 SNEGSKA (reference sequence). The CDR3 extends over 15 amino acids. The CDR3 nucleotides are TGCAGTGCGGGGACTAGCGGGAAGGGACCAGATACGCAGTATTTT. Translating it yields CSAGTSGKGPDTQYF.

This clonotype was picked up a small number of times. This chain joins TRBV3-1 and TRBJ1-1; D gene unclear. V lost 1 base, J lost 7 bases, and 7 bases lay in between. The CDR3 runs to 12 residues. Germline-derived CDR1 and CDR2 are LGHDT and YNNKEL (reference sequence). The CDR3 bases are TGTGCCAGCAGCCAAGGACATGATGAAGCTTTCTTT. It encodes CASSQGHDEAFF.

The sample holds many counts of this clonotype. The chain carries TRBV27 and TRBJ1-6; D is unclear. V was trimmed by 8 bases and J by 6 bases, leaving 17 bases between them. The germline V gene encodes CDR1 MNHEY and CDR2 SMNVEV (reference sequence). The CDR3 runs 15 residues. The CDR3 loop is CASGASPPSNSPLHF. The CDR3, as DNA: TGTGCCAGCGGTGCATCCCCCCCTTCTAATTCACCCCTCCACTTT.

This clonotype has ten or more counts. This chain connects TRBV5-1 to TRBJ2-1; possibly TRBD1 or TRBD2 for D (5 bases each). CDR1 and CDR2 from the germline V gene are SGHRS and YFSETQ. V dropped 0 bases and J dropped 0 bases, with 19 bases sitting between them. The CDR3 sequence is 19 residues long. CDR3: CASSLGHEGYSSSYNEQFF. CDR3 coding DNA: TGCGCCAGCAGCTTGGGGCATGAGGGGTACTCGAGCTCCTACAATGAGCAGTTCTTC.

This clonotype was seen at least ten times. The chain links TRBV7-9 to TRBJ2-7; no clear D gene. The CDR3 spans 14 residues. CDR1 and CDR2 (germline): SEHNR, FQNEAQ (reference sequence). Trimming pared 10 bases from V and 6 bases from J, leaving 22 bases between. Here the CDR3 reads CAITDGPRNGEQYF. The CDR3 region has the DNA TGTGCCATCACGGACGGCCCCCGGAACGGCGAGCAGTACTTC.

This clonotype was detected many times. This chain's CDR3 is CSARPEYTEAFF. The CDR3 bases are TGCAGTGCTAGACCGGAGTACACTGAAGCTTTCTTT. V and J are TRBV20-1 and TRBJ1-1; no clear D. The germline V gene has CDR1 DFQATT and CDR2 SNEGSKA (reference sequence). The CDR3 runs 12 residues. V was pared by 2 bases and J by 3 bases, with 7 bases between.

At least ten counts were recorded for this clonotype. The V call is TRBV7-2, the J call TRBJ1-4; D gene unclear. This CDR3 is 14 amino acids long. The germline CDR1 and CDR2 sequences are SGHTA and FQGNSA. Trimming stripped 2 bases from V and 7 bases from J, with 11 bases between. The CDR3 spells CASSLLGGGEKLFF. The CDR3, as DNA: TGTGCCAGCAGCTTATTAGGTGGAGGTGAAAAACTGTTTTTT.

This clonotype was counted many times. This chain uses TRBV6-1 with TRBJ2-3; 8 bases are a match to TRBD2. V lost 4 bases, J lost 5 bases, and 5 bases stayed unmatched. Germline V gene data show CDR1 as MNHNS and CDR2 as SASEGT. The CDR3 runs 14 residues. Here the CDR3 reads CASSGLARGDTQYF. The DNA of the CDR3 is TGTGCCAGCAGTGGACTAGCGAGGGGAGATACGCAGTATTTT.

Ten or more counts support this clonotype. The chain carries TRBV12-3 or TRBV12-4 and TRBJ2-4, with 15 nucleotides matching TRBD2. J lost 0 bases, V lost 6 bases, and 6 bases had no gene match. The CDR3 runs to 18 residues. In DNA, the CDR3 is TGTGCCAGCAGCTCCGGGACTAGCGGGGGGCTAGCCAAAAACATTCAGTACTTC. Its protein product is CASSSGTSGGLAKNIQYF.

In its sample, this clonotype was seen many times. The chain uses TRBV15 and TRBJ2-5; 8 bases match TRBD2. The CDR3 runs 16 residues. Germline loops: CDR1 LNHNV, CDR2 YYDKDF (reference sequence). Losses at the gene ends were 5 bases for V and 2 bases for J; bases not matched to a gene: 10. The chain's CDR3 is CATSGGSTSGQETQYF. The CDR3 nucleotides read TGTGCCACCAGCGGCGGATCAACTAGCGGTCAAGAGACCCAGTACTTC.